This T cell receptor (beta chain) derives from a study of CD8 T cells in Susac syndrome. When the RNA was reverse transcribed, random hexamers were used with an input of roughly 0.5 to 1 ug. TCRdb re-called the immunoSEQ multiplex PCR reads with MiXCR, one entry per CDR3 protein. The table lists fewer than 200,000 distinct CDR3 sequences, about 95% of them singletons. TEMRA cells were FACS-enriched, while CD8+ and CD4+ T cells were negatively isolated. The CDR3 extends over 13 amino acids. Per germline, CDR1 SEHNR and CDR2 FQNEAQ (reference sequence). V lost 1 base to trimming and J lost 8 bases; unmatched junction nucleotides: 0.

This chain uses TRBV7-9 with TRBJ2-1, with 9 positions matching TRBD1. This sequence originates from a human donor in good health. Sequencing was performed on CD4+ T cells from PBMCs. DNA of the CDR3: TGTGCCAGCAGCTTAGGACAGGGGGATGAGCAGTTCTTC. It is translated as CASSLGQGDEQFF.